Each of the 30 T cell receptor beta chains below was sequenced from the same sample in a study of blood T cell repertoires in COVID-19. Sequencing used immunoSEQ multiplex PCR; TCRdb keeps in-frame clones, though not all of them. The profile shows about 230,000 clones, around 84% of them singletons. The specimen sequenced was peripheral blood. These receptors originate from a man aged 50 to 60 with COVID-19, enrolled during active disease.

The chain couples TRBV10-3 to TRBJ2-3, with a weak D call TRBD1 (5 bases). The CDR3 loop spans 14 amino acids. CDR1 and CDR2 (germline): ENHRY, SYGVKD. The V gene lost 6 bases and the J gene lost 4 bases, with 14 bases spanning the gap. Written as DNA, the CDR3 is TGTGCCATCAGCCAGGGCCGAATTTCAGATACGCAGTATTTT. This codes for CAISQGRISDTQYF.

The chain couples TRBV13 to TRBJ1-2; a weak D match, TRBD1 (5 bases). CDR1 and CDR2 from the germline V gene are PRHDT and FYEKMQ (reference sequence). Trimming cost V 4 bases and J 5 bases, with 17 bases left between them. The CDR3 totals 15 residues. The CDR3, as DNA: TGTGCCAGCAGCTCTAAAAAAGGGGCCCCTTATGGCTACACCTTC. Protein sequence: CASSSKKGAPYGYTF.

The chain has TRBV6-2 or TRBV6-3 and TRBJ2-7; 10 positions match TRBD1. The germline V gene encodes CDR1 MNHEY and CDR2 SVGEGT. The V segment lost 5 bases and the J segment 2 bases; nucleotides outside the gene matches: 6. The CDR3 consists of 15 residues. The CDR3 nucleotides are TGTGCCAGCAGTAAACGGACAGGGGGGGCCTACGAGCAGTACTTC. It specifies CASSKRTGGAYEQYF.

This chain uses TRBV30 with TRBJ2-2; maybe TRBD2 (5 bases). Trimming pared 0 bases from V and 3 bases from J, leaving 11 bases between. The CDR3 sequence is 15 residues long. Germline V gives CDR1 GTSNPN, CDR2 SVGIG (reference sequence). CDR3 sequence: CAWSVLSRDTGELFF. DNA for the CDR3: TGTGCCTGGAGTGTACTTTCGCGGGACACCGGGGAGCTGTTTTTT.

V and J are TRBV10-1 and TRBJ1-1; 7 nucleotides match TRBD1. Germline CDR1 and CDR2: WNHNN and SYGVQD (reference sequence). Losses at the gene ends were 0 bases for V and 0 bases for J; bases not matched to a gene: 7. The CDR3 is 17 amino acids. The DNA of the CDR3 is TGCGCCAGCAGTGAGTCGACAGGGCTTGGTGTGAACACTGAAGCTTTCTTT. It codes for CASSESTGLGVNTEAFF.

The chain uses TRBV24-1 and TRBJ2-2; 13 bases line up with TRBD2. The junction had 6 bases not matched to a gene; V was cut back by 9 bases and J by 6 bases. Germline V gene sequence: CDR1 KGHDR, CDR2 SFDVKD. The length of the CDR3 is 15 residues. The CDR3 here is CATAATSGGAGELFF. The CDR3 DNA reads as TGTGCCACCGCCGCAACTAGCGGGGGGGCCGGGGAGCTGTTTTTT.

This chain uses TRBV10-3 with TRBJ2-3; D is perhaps TRBD2 (7 bases). V was trimmed by 11 bases and J by 4 bases, leaving 16 bases between them. There are 13 residues in the CDR3. In germline, CDR1 is ENHRY, CDR2 SYGVKD. The CDR3 loop is CAVRGPAADTQYF. CDR3 DNA sequence: TGTGCCGTGCGGGGGCCTGCGGCAGATACGCAGTATTTT.

There are many counts of this clone. This chain links TRBV25-1 with TRBJ2-7; 14 bases are shared with TRBD2. Trimming cost V 5 bases and J 3 bases; bases outside gene matches: 12. Germline lookup yields CDR1 MGHDK and CDR2 SYGVNS. The CDR3 contains 18 residues. The CDR3 reads CASSPSGLAGDPIYEQYF. The CDR3 DNA reads as TGTGCCAGCAGTCCCTCGGGACTAGCGGGAGACCCAATCTACGAGCAGTACTTC.

CDR3 sequence (DNA): TGTGCCAGCAGCCAAGAATTACAGGCGCCCACCTTC. Translated: CASSQELQAPTF. The chain recombines TRBV3-1 (or the pseudogene TRBV3-2) with TRBJ1-2; a weak D match, TRBD1 (5 bases). Germline lookup yields CDR1 LGHDT and CDR2 YNNKEL (reference sequence). V lost 0 bases and J 13 bases, leaving 12 bases between the germline ends. CDR3 length: 12 amino acids.

The chain recombines TRBV15 with TRBJ2-2, with 7 bases identical to TRBD2. Losses at the gene ends were 0 bases for V and 5 bases for J; bases not matched to a gene: 6. The CDR3 is made up of 16 amino acids. The germline V gene encodes CDR1 LNHNV and CDR2 YYDKDF (reference sequence). CDR3 region: CATSRDPGGRTGELFF. Written as DNA, the CDR3 is TGTGCCACCAGCAGAGATCCGGGGGGAAGGACCGGGGAGCTGTTTTTT.

Details on this clone: At the DNA level, this CDR3 is encoded by other sequences in the same sample as well. This sequence joins TRBV18 and TRBJ1-5; 8 bases align to TRBD1. CDR1 is KGHSH and CDR2 is LQKENI in the germline V gene. The V and J ends lost 6 bases and 1 base, in that order; junction bases with no gene match: 5. The CDR3 runs to 15 residues. CDR3 sequence: CASSPGQGSNQPQHF. DNA of the CDR3: TGTGCCAGCTCTCCAGGACAGGGAAGCAATCAGCCCCAGCATTTT.

Comments on this clone: This sample also contains other DNA sequences that code for the same CDR3. This sequence joins TRBV19 and TRBJ1-5, with 10 nucleotides matching TRBD1. J gave up 4 bases and V 9 bases, and 3 bases lay outside the gene matches. The length of the CDR3 is 13 residues. Germline V gene sequence: CDR1 LNHDA, CDR2 SQIVND (reference sequence). The CDR3 is CASRDRGNQPQHF. CDR3 nucleotide sequence: TGTGCCAGCCGGGACAGGGGTAATCAGCCCCAGCATTTT.

V gene TRBV29-1 combines with J gene TRBJ2-5; 11 bases are shared with TRBD1. The CDR3 totals 12 residues. The V segment lost 7 bases and the J segment 5 bases; nucleotides outside the gene matches: 3. CDR1 is SQVTM, CDR2 ANQGSEA, per germline. CDR3 loop: CSADRGPETQYF. CDR3 nucleotide sequence: TGCAGCGCGGACAGGGGGCCCGAGACCCAGTACTTC.

The V gene is TRBV24-1, the J gene TRBJ2-7; 9 nucleotides match TRBD1. This CDR3 has 15 amino acids. Germline loops: CDR1 KGHDR, CDR2 SFDVKD. V shed 5 bases, J shed 2 bases, and the junction held 6 bases outside the gene matches. The CDR3 region has the DNA TGTGCCACCAGTGGAGGACAGGGGACCACCTACGAGCAGTACTTC. Its protein is CATSGGQGTTYEQYF.

In this sample, this clone turned up a few times. The genes are TRBV4-1 and TRBJ2-5; TRBD2 is a possible D gene (7 bases). Germline V gene lookup returns CDR1 MGHRA and CDR2 YSYEKL. V lost 3 bases and J 5 bases, leaving 25 bases between the germline ends. The CDR3 loop spans 18 amino acids. The CDR3 coding sequence is TGCGCCAGCAGCCAGGGGGGGCAACATACCTACCCCCGGGAGACCCAGTACTTC. It translates to CASSQGGQHTYPRETQYF.

This clone showed up just a few times. J is TRBJ2-3 and V is TRBV5-4; 10 bases fit TRBD2. Trimming took 0 bases from V and 2 from J; bases not matched to a gene: 6. Germline assignment: CDR1 SGHNT and CDR2 YYREEE (reference sequence). This CDR3 comprises 17 residues. The CDR3 reads CASSLGLSGRATDTQYF. In nucleotides, the CDR3 is TGTGCCAGCAGCTTGGGGTTGAGCGGGAGGGCCACAGATACGCAGTATTTT.

The chain uses TRBV6-6 and TRBJ2-7; 9 nucleotides agree with TRBD2. Trimming took 5 bases from V and 1 from J; bases not matched to a gene: 9. This CDR3 contains 16 residues. The V gene's germline CDR1 is MNHNY and CDR2 SVGAGI (reference sequence). The CDR3 DNA sequence: TGTGCCAGCAGTCCCCGAGGCGGGAGGGGGTCCTACGAGCAGTACTTC. Its protein product is CASSPRGGRGSYEQYF.

This chain uses TRBV5-1 with TRBJ1-2; tentatively, D is TRBD1 (6 bases). The germline gives CDR1 SGHRS, CDR2 YFSETQ. The CDR3 has 12 amino acids. Between the trimmed V and J ends, which lost 4 bases and 8 bases, there was a span of 12 bases. For the CDR3, the DNA is TGCGCCAGCAGCGGGAACAGGGACGGCTACACCTTC. Translating it yields CASSGNRDGYTF.

The chain couples TRBV2 to TRBJ1-5; D may be TRBD1 (6 bases). Deletions cut 8 bases from V and 3 bases from J, with 14 bases between. The CDR3 totals 14 residues. Germline lookup yields CDR1 SNHLY and CDR2 FYNNEI. CDR3: CASSKGGANQPQHF. The CDR3 DNA reads as TGTGCCAGCTCTAAGGGGGGGGCCAATCAGCCCCAGCATTTT.

This chain joins TRBV7-2 and TRBJ1-2, with D unresolved. CDR3 size: 14 residues. Germline lookup yields CDR1 SGHTA and CDR2 FQGNSA. The V gene lost 5 bases and the J gene lost 6 bases, with 16 bases spanning the gap. CDR3 in amino acids: CASSPEPGRNGYTF. DNA of the CDR3: TGTGCCAGCAGCCCAGAACCAGGTCGGAATGGCTACACCTTC.

The chain uses TRBV10-3 and TRBJ2-7; 8 positions match TRBD1. CDR1 and CDR2 from the germline V gene are ENHRY and SYGVKD. This CDR3 spans 14 amino acids. V gave up 7 bases and J gave up 0 bases; unmatched junction bases: 5. The CDR3 sequence is CAITRDRSSYEQYF. DNA for the CDR3: TGTGCCATCACCCGGGACAGGAGCTCCTACGAGCAGTACTTC.

The chain recombines TRBV28 with TRBJ2-7; D possibly corresponds to TRBD1 (5 bases). Germline CDR1 MDHEN, CDR2 SYDVKM. The CDR3 covers 14 residues. Trimming shortened V by 2 bases and J by 5 bases, and 13 bases separated the two germline ends. The CDR3 sequence: CASSLSQGIHEQYF. Here the CDR3 DNA reads TGTGCCAGCAGTTTAAGCCAGGGAATCCACGAGCAGTACTTC.

This clone was seen once. The gene calls are TRBV10-3 and TRBJ1-4, with D perhaps matching TRBD1 (5 bases). Between the trimmed V and J ends, which lost 10 bases and 6 bases, there was a span of 18 bases. Per germline, CDR1 ENHRY and CDR2 SYGVKD. The CDR3 is 14 amino acids. CDR3 DNA sequence: TGTGCCAGCATTCTCGGAGGGGTGGATGAAAAACTGTTTTTT. This encodes CASILGGVDEKLFF.

This clone was observed a handful of times. J is TRBJ2-7 and V is TRBV6-5; D unresolved. V lost 8 bases and J lost 6, with 11 bases in between. The germline CDR1 and CDR2 sequences are MNHEY and SVGAGI. This CDR3 contains 11 residues. CDR3 sequence reads: CASRLKGEQYF. The CDR3 DNA follows: TGTGCCAGCCGACTCAAAGGCGAGCAGTACTTC.

V usage is TRBV6-5 and J usage is TRBJ2-7; a weak D match, TRBD2 (6 bases). This CDR3 contains 15 residues. Deletions cut 2 bases from V and 2 bases from J, with 13 bases between. Germline CDR1 and CDR2: MNHEY and SVGAGI. This chain's CDR3 is CASSYGGGVAYEQYF. CDR3 nucleotides: TGTGCCAGCAGTTACGGGGGAGGTGTGGCCTACGAGCAGTACTTC.

This sequence joins TRBV25-1 and TRBJ1-2; 11 nucleotides match TRBD1. The CDR3 loop spans 15 amino acids. V shed 4 bases and J 7 bases; nucleotides not matched to a gene: 8. Germline lookup yields CDR1 MGHDK and CDR2 SYGVNS. The CDR3 region has the DNA TGTGCCAGCAGTGTTCCGGGACAGGGGGAAGGTGGCTACACCTTC. Amino acid sequence: CASSVPGQGEGGYTF.

The gene calls are TRBV6-5 and TRBJ2-3; 12 nucleotides match TRBD2. CDR3 length: 14 amino acids. In germline, CDR1 is MNHEY, CDR2 SVGAGI. The J segment lost 5 bases and the V segment lost 8 bases, leaving 5 bases of the junction unmatched. The CDR3 DNA reads TGTGCCAGCGTGGGACTAGCGGGTAGAGATACGCAGTATTTT. It codes for CASVGLAGRDTQYF.

The V and J genes are TRBV3-1 (or the pseudogene TRBV3-2) and TRBJ1-4, with 9 bases matching TRBD1. Germline loops: CDR1 LGHDT, CDR2 YNNKEL (reference sequence). After removal of 0 bases from V and 10 bases from J, the junction contained 6 bases not matched to a gene. This CDR3 has 15 residues. DNA of the CDR3: TGTGCCAGCAGCCAAGATCGGGACAGGGTGGGAAAACTGTTTTTT. This sequence encodes CASSQDRDRVGKLFF.

This sequence joins TRBV24-1 and TRBJ1-2; no clear D gene. Germline V CDR1 and CDR2: KGHDR, SFDVKD. V was trimmed by 4 bases and J by 4 bases, leaving 12 bases between them. The CDR3 has 14 amino acids. The CDR3 spells CATSEANTAYGYTF. The CDR3 nucleotides read TGTGCCACCAGTGAGGCGAATACAGCCTATGGCTACACCTTC.

This chain links TRBV5-6 with TRBJ2-3, with no clear D. Looked up from germline, CDR1 is SGHDT and CDR2 is YYEEEE. The CDR3 extends over 18 amino acids. The V end lost 3 bases, the J end lost 1 base, and 21 bases lay between the germline ends. The CDR3 sequence is CASSYRVLAVVGTDTQYF. The CDR3 DNA reads as TGTGCCAGCAGCTATCGAGTCTTGGCGGTGGTGGGCACAGATACGCAGTATTTT.